A selection of T cell receptor beta chains follows, all from one sample in a study of blood T cell repertoires in COVID-19. The data were produced by immunoSEQ multiplex PCR, yet TCRdb's version contains in-frame clones alone and is incomplete. The sample consists of 220,000 or so clones, about 85% of them appearing once. The sample taken for sequencing was peripheral blood. These TCRs come from a woman aged 50 to 60 with COVID-19, enrolled during active disease. CDR3s include the opening cysteine and the closing phenylalanine or tryptophan. D genes are given only for firm matches. Size tells how often a clone was seen (once, few, many) or the class of an expanded clone, and some rows leave it out.

cdr3_nt cdr3_aa clone_size j_call d_call v_call
TGTGCCAGCCGGACAGGGAGGAGCTCCTACGAGCAGTACTTC CASRTGRSSYEQYF . TRBJ2-7 TRBD1 TRBV6-5
TGTGCCAGCAGCTTTGGGCCCAATTCCTACAATGAGCAGTTCTTC CASSFGPNSYNEQFF . TRBJ2-1 . TRBV7-9
TGCAGTGCTAGTAGCAACAGGCCTTACAATGAGCAGTTCTTC CSASSNRPYNEQFF . TRBJ2-1 . TRBV20-1
TGTGCCAGCAGGCCACAGGGGATGGCTGGAAACACCATATATTTT CASRPQGMAGNTIYF few TRBJ1-3 TRBD1 TRBV6-5
TGTGCCAGCAGCGTAGCTGGGGCCCGCACAGATACGCAGTATTTT CASSVAGARTDTQYF few TRBJ2-3 . TRBV9
TGTGCCATCAGTCTCACGGGAGGATTCAATCAGCCCCAGCATTTT CAISLTGGFNQPQHF many TRBJ1-5 . TRBV10-3
TGCGCCAGCAGTCGCGCCGGGACAGGCATAGGCACAGATACGCAGTATTTT CASSRAGTGIGTDTQYF . TRBJ2-3 TRBD1 TRBV23-1
TGTGCCAGCAGGGGGGGGGCGTTTGTCAATTCACCCCTCCACTTT CASRGGAFVNSPLHF . TRBJ1-6 . TRBV7-2
TGTGCCTGGAGTGCCATTTGGCAGGAAAGCTCTGGAAACACCATATATTTT CAWSAIWQESSGNTIYF . TRBJ1-3 . TRBV30
TGTGCCAGCAGCCGGGGGTCCCAAGAGACCCAGTACTTC CASSRGSQETQYF . TRBJ2-5 . TRBV12-3/TRBV12-4
TGCGCCAGCAGTGACCAGACTAGCGCAAGCACAGATACGCAGTATTTT CASSDQTSASTDTQYF . TRBJ2-3 TRBD2 TRBV10-1
TGTGCCAGTTCTTTCGGGATTGGAGGCCAAGAGACCCAGTACTTC CASSFGIGGQETQYF . TRBJ2-5 . TRBV19
TGTGCCAGCAGCTCCGGGACAGGGAAGATGAGCGAGCAGTACTTC CASSSGTGKMSEQYF . TRBJ2-7 TRBD1 TRBV7-9
TGTGCCAGCAGCCCCCCCCCGGGACAGGGTGATTCACCCCTCCACTTT CASSPPPGQGDSPLHF . TRBJ1-6 TRBD1 TRBV5-4
TGTGCCAGCAGCCGGGGGACTCTGGGAGGAGAGCAGTACTTC CASSRGTLGGEQYF once TRBJ2-7 . TRBV14
TGTGCCAGCAGCCAGACAGATACGCAGTATTTT CASSQTDTQYF . TRBJ2-3 . TRBV7-2
TGCGCCAGCAGCCCGGCCGAAAACAGGGGGCGGTCTGAGCAGTTCTTC CASSPAENRGRSEQFF . TRBJ2-1 TRBD1 TRBV5-1
TGTGCCAGCAGCAACCGGGACAGGGGTTATAGCAATCAGCCCCAGCATTTT CASSNRDRGYSNQPQHF . TRBJ1-5 TRBD1 TRBV3-1/TRBV3-2
TGCGCCAGCAGTGAAGGGAGGGTAGGGTCACCCCTCCACTTT CASSEGRVGSPLHF . TRBJ1-6 . TRBV10-2
TGTGCCAGCAGCCAAACCCCGACTAGCGGGGGGTTCACAGCTACGCAGTATTTT CASSQTPTSGGFTATQYF . TRBJ2-3 TRBD2 TRBV5-5
TGTGCCAGTAGTATCTTCGGGACAGGGTTCGAGCAGTACTTC CASSIFGTGFEQYF . TRBJ2-7 TRBD1 TRBV19
TGTGCCAGCAGTTTCCAGGATGAAAAACTGTTTTTT CASSFQDEKLFF . TRBJ1-4 . TRBV28
TGTGCCTGGGGTGGACTACCTCCACAAGAGACCCAGTACTTC CAWGGLPPQETQYF . TRBJ2-5 . TRBV30
TGCGCTACGAAGAGGGCCGGGGAGCTGTTTTTT CATKRAGELFF . TRBJ2-2 . TRBV5-1
TGTGCCAGCAGCCAAGAGGGGACACGGAAGCTGTTTTTT CASSQEGTRKLFF . TRBJ2-2 . TRBV3-1/TRBV3-2
TGTGCCAGCAGCTTAGACACCTATGGCTACACCTTC CASSLDTYGYTF . TRBJ1-2 . TRBV7-9
TGTGCCAGCAGCTCCAGACACAGGGGCGTTAGCTCCTATAATTCACCCCTCCACTTT CASSSRHRGVSSYNSPLHF . TRBJ1-6 TRBD1 TRBV7-3
TGTGCCAGCAGCTGGACAGGGAAGAACAATGAGCAGTTCTTC CASSWTGKNNEQFF . TRBJ2-1 TRBD1 TRBV7-2
TGTGCCACCAGCAGAGATAACGGGATTAATGAAAAACTGTTTTTT CATSRDNGINEKLFF . TRBJ1-4 . TRBV15
TGTGCCAGCAGCCTAGACAGGGTTTCGCCCCAGCATTTT CASSLDRVSPQHF once TRBJ1-5 TRBD1 TRBV7-3
TGTGCTAGTGGTGCACAGGTCGGCTACACCTTC CASGAQVGYTF . TRBJ1-2 . TRBV12-5
TGTGCCAGTAGTACGGGACAGGGGCTTAACTATGGCTACACCTTC CASSTGQGLNYGYTF . TRBJ1-2 TRBD1 TRBV19
TGTGCCTCCGGGAGTCGATCTAACTATGGCTACACCTTC CASGSRSNYGYTF . TRBJ1-2 . TRBV19
TGCAGTTGGAGGACTAATGAAAAACTGTTTTTT CSWRTNEKLFF . TRBJ1-4 . TRBV20-1
TGTGCCAGTAGTATTCGAGGCGGTGGCTACACCTTC CASSIRGGGYTF . TRBJ1-2 . TRBV19
TGTGCCAGCAGTCGACTAGGAGATACGCAGTATTTT CASSRLGDTQYF . TRBJ2-3 . TRBV6-2/TRBV6-3
TGTGCCAGCTTGTACTCGGGGAACACTGAAGCTTTCTTT CASLYSGNTEAFF few TRBJ1-1 . TRBV2
TGTGCCAGCAGCCCCAATAGCCCTATTTATGGCTACACCTTC CASSPNSPIYGYTF . TRBJ1-2 . TRBV6-5
TGCGCCAGCTCCTCTCGGGGACAGGGGAACACCGGGGAGCTGTTTTTT CASSSRGQGNTGELFF . TRBJ2-2 TRBD1 TRBV5-1
TGTGCCAGCTCACCACAGTGGGGGGGGGTGAGTTCACCCCTCCACTTT CASSPQWGGVSSPLHF once TRBJ1-6 . TRBV18
TGCGCCAGCAACTTAGGACAGGGCTTCTATGGCTACACCTTC CASNLGQGFYGYTF . TRBJ1-2 TRBD1 TRBV10-2
TGTGCCAGCAGCTTACTCCAGGGTTCCAATGAGCAGTTCTTC CASSLLQGSNEQFF . TRBJ2-1 . TRBV11-2
TGTGCCACCAGCAGAGAAAGACAGGCCTTAGGAAACACCATATATTTT CATSRERQALGNTIYF . TRBJ1-3 . TRBV15
TGTGCCAGCAGTTACTCGGCAGGGGTGTTGTATGGCTACACCTTC CASSYSAGVLYGYTF . TRBJ1-2 . TRBV6-6
TGTGCCAGCAGCTCCCGTCCCAGGGGCACACAAGAGACCCAGTACTTC CASSSRPRGTQETQYF . TRBJ2-5 . TRBV7-2